Listed below are T cell receptor beta chains from one sample, sequenced in a study of tumor-infiltrating lymphocytes in primary liver carcinoma. From the multiplex PCR reads, TCRdb called clonotypes with MiXCR, one entry per CDR3 protein. This repertoire shows about 54,000 distinct CDR3 sequences, about three quarters found once; its top ten account for around 23%. Sequencing used liver tumor tissue from sampling region 2. Receptor source: a man aged 40-55 years with primary liver carcinoma and hepatitis B virus infection. The CDR3 runs from the conserved cysteine through the conserved F or W. The D gene is left open where the match is weak. Not all rows give a size; the values are once, few, many and, for expanded clones, a class.

clone size	J gene	V gene	D gene	CDR3 protein	CDR3 DNA
NA	TRBJ2-7	TRBV6-1	NA	CASGEGQAGPSYEQYF	TGTGCCAGCGGCGAAGGCCAGGCAGGCCCCTCTTACGAGCAGTACTTC
once	TRBJ2-3	TRBV7-9	NA	CASSPSNQLQYF	TGTGCCAGCAGCCCCTCCAATCAGCTCCAGTATTTT
many	TRBJ2-2	TRBV28	TRBD2	CATETGGVTGELFF	TGTGCCACCGAGACTGGGGGGGTTACCGGGGAGCTGTTTTTT
NA	TRBJ2-5	TRBV6-1	NA	CPSSEAAGLETQYF	TGTCCCAGCAGTGAAGCTGCAGGTCTGGAGACCCAGTACTTC
NA	TRBJ2-7	TRBV4-1	NA	CASSWGYNYEQYF	TGCGCCAGCAGCTGGGGCTACAACTACGAGCAGTATTTC
many	TRBJ2-7	TRBV7-9	NA	CASSLANRESYEQYF	TGTGCCAGCAGCTTAGCGAATAGGGAATCCTACGAGCAGTACTTC
NA	TRBJ2-5	TRBV7-2	TRBD1	CTSSLVRTGMETQYF	TGTACCAGCAGCTTAGTGAGGACAGGGATGGAGACCCAGTACTTC
NA	TRBJ2-5	TRBV7-9	NA	CASSLRGTLEETQYF	TGTGCCAGCAGCTTAAGGGGGACGCTTGAAGAGACCCAGTACTTC
NA	TRBJ1-1	TRBV12-3/TRBV12-4	TRBD1	CASSVTGLNEAFF	TGTGCCAGCAGTGTGACAGGGTTGAATGAAGCCTTCTTT
NA	TRBJ2-3	TRBV5-1	TRBD1	CASSRTGPTDTQCF	TGCGCCAGCAGCCGGACAGGGCCCACGGATACACAGTGTTTT
NA	TRBJ2-1	TRBV11-1	TRBD2	CASSLGLAGEGGNEQFF	TGTGCCAGCAGCCTGGGATTAGCGGGAGAAGGTGGCAATGAGCAGTTCTTC
NA	TRBJ2-7	TRBV28	NA	CANSPTGLSYEQYF	TGTGCCAACAGCCCGACAGGCTTGTCCTACGAGCAGTACTTC
NA	TRBJ2-5	TRBV11-2	NA	CSSSSGFLGTPFMF	TGTTCCAGCAGCTCTGGTTTCTTAGGGACTCCTTTTATGTTC
NA	TRBJ2-3	TRBV6-2/TRBV6-3	NA	CASRLLADTSTDTQYF	TGTGCCAGCAGACTCTTGGCGGACACAAGCACAGATACGCAGTATTTT
NA	TRBJ2-1	TRBV12-3/TRBV12-4	TRBD2	CASSFRLAGGNEEFF	TGTGCCAGCAGTTTTAGGCTAGCGGGCGGCAATGAGGAGTTCTTC
NA	TRBJ2-7	TRBV7-9	NA	CASSLASTCEQYF	TGTGCCAGCAGCCTAGCTAGTACCTGCGAGCAGTACTTC
NA	TRBJ2-3	TRBV6-1	NA	CASTYRTFTDTQYF	TGTGCCAGCACCTACAGGACCTTCACAGATACGCAGTATTTC
NA	TRBJ2-2	TRBV11-2	NA	CASSLDRGEVCPNTGELFF	TGTGCCAGCAGCTTAGATCGAGGGGAGGTGTGCCCGAACACCGGGGAGCTGTTTTTT
few	TRBJ1-4	TRBV20-1	TRBD1	CSARDGGTVNEKLFF	TGCAGTGCTAGAGATGGGGGGACAGTTAATGAAAAACTGTTTTTT
many	TRBJ2-1	TRBV6-1	NA	CASSEEGGGEQFF	TGTGCCAGCAGTGAAGAGGGGGGGGGCGAGCAGTTCTTC
once	TRBJ1-1	TRBV29-1	NA	CSVRQALNTEVFF	TGCAGCGTTCGTCAGGCCCTGAACACTGAAGTTTTCTTT
NA	TRBJ2-7	TRBV6-2/TRBV6-3	NA	CASSYLGPYELYF	TGTGCCAGCAGTTACCTGGGCCCCTACGAGCTGTACTTC
once	TRBJ2-1	TRBV11-2	NA	CASNFRQAGDFNEQFF	TGTGCCAGCAACTTTCGACAAGCAGGAGATTTCAATGAGCAGTTCTTC
many	TRBJ1-5	TRBV2	NA	CASSADRFSSNQPQHF	TGTGCCAGCAGCGCCGACAGGTTCTCTAGCAATCAGCCCCAGCATTTT
NA	TRBJ2-5	TRBV5-1	NA	CAISLGQETQHF	TGCGCCATCAGCTTGGGACAAGAGACCCAGCACTTC
NA	TRBJ2-5	TRBV11-1	NA	CASTMGELETQYF	TGTGCGAGCACCATGGGCGAATTGGAGACCCAGTATTTC
many	TRBJ2-7	TRBV2	TRBD1	CASGQGAISYEQYF	TGTGCCAGCGGACAGGGGGCGATCTCCTACGAGCAGTACTTC
NA	TRBJ2-7	TRBV4-1	NA	CAINQDFSGSSYDQYF	TGCGCCATCAACCAAGATTTTAGCGGAAGCTCCTACGATCAGTACTTC
many	TRBJ2-7	TRBV10-3	TRBD1	CAISDTGTGGKYEQYF	TGTGCCATCAGTGATACCGGGACAGGGGGCAAATACGAGCAGTACTTC
NA	TRBJ1-4	TRBV6-5	NA	CASSPDRASEKLFF	TGTGCCAGCAGCCCAGATAGAGCTAGTGAAAAACTGTTTTTT
NA	TRBJ2-2	TRBV12-3/TRBV12-4	TRBD2	CASSSKGGGTTGELFF	TGTGCCAGCAGCAGTAAGGGCGGGGGAACCACCGGGGAGCTGTTTTTT
once	TRBJ2-7	TRBV11-2	NA	CASTPLEATHYEQYF	TGTGCCAGTACCCCCTTGGAAGCGACGCACTACGAGCAGTACTTC
NA	TRBJ2-2	TRBV12-5	TRBD2	CDSGLGEGKLFF	TGTGATAGTGGTTTAGGGGAGGGGAAGCTGTTTTTT
many	TRBJ2-2	TRBV28	NA	CASSPAGENTGELFF	TGTGCCAGCAGTCCGGCAGGGGAGAACACCGGGGAGCTGTTTTTT
NA	TRBJ2-1	TRBV7-8	NA	CASRPASCSYNKQFF	TGTGCTAGCAGACCGGCAAGCTGTTCCTACAATAAGCAGTTCTTC
few	TRBJ2-1	TRBV19	TRBD2	CASTERELREQFF	TGTGCCAGTACGGAGCGGGAGTTAAGAGAGCAGTTCTTC
NA	TRBJ1-1	TRBV5-5	NA	CASGGGDTEAFF	TGTGCCAGCGGCGGAGGGGACACTGAAGCTTTCTTT
NA	TRBJ1-1	TRBV6-5	NA	CASSYTGSTEAFF	TGTGCCAGTAGTTACACGGGGAGCACTGAAGCTTTCTTT
once	TRBJ2-5	TRBV14	NA	CSSCQDHAPEFQETQYF	TGTTCCAGTTGCCAAGACCACGCCCCGGAGTTCCAAGAGACCCAGTATTTC
NA	TRBJ2-3	TRBV5-6	TRBD2	CVSSIGASGSADTQYF	TGTGTCAGCAGCATCGGGGCTAGCGGGAGTGCAGATACGCAGTATTTT
NA	TRBJ2-5	TRBV14	NA	CASSQEHALESQETQYF	TGTGCCAGCAGCCAAGAGCACGCCCTGGAGTCCCAAGAGACCCAGTACTTC
NA	TRBJ2-3	TRBV29-1	NA	CSVKIGGTDTQYF	TGTAGCGTTAAGATAGGGGGTACAGATACGCAGTATTTT
many	TRBJ2-7	TRBV7-8	TRBD2	CASSSTSGPPYEQYF	TGTGCCAGCAGCTCCACTAGCGGGCCGCCCTACGAGCAGTACTTC
NA	TRBJ2-7	TRBV6-6	NA	CASSYLGGLAGYEQYF	TGTGCCAGCAGTTACTTGGGGGGCTTAGCGGGCTACGAGCAGTACTTC
many	TRBJ1-2	TRBV28	TRBD1	CASSSPTGNYGYTF	TGTGCCAGCAGTTCCCCGACAGGGAACTATGGCTACACCTTC
NA	TRBJ2-7	TRBV12-3/TRBV12-4	NA	CDSSLGTGSYDQYF	TGTGACAGCAGTTTAGGGACGGGCTCCTACGATCAGTACTTC
NA	TRBJ2-1	TRBV29-1	TRBD2	CSVVTTGGPGNEQFF	TGCAGCGTTGTGACAACGGGAGGGCCGGGTAATGAGCAGTTCTTC
NA	TRBJ2-1	TRBV7-2	TRBD2	CASSAPTSGSSNEQFF	TGTGCCAGCAGCGCGCCTACTAGCGGGAGTTCGAATGAGCAGTTCTTC
few	TRBJ1-4	TRBV20-1	TRBD1	CSAKTGPPREKLFF	TGCAGTGCTAAGACAGGGCCACCGAGGGAAAAACTGTTTTTT
NA	TRBJ2-1	TRBV11-3	NA	CASSLGVLGLPHNEQFF	TGTGCCAGCAGCTTAGGCGTACTGGGACTCCCCCACAATGAGCAGTTCTTC
once	TRBJ2-7	TRBV11-2	NA	CTSSLTDGVYEQYF	TGTACCAGCAGCTTAACCGACGGAGTCTATGAGCAGTATTTC